This T cell receptor beta chain came from a study of T cells after yellow fever vaccination. This CDR3 is 15 amino acids long. CDR1 LGHNA and CDR2 YNFKEQ come from the germline V gene. With 0 bases removed from V and 6 bases from J, the gap between germline ends came to 14 bases. UMIs and a universal primer site were added when TCR cDNA was made by 5'RACE template switching. TCRdb independently ran MiXCR on the 5' RACE reads; one entry per CDR3 protein. The table lists about 400,000 distinct CDR3 sequences, over 5% of them singletons. The receptor comes from a man aged 30 to 39 who received the YFV17D yellow fever vaccine. The chain recombines TRBV4-2 with TRBJ1-1, with D possibly being TRBD1 (6 bases). The sample consisted of PBMCs, taken 5 days after the yellow fever booster vaccination. DNA of the CDR3: TGTGCCAGCAGCCAAGACACAGGGTTGGTAGCTGAAGCTTTCTTT. This codes for CASSQDTGLVAEAFF.